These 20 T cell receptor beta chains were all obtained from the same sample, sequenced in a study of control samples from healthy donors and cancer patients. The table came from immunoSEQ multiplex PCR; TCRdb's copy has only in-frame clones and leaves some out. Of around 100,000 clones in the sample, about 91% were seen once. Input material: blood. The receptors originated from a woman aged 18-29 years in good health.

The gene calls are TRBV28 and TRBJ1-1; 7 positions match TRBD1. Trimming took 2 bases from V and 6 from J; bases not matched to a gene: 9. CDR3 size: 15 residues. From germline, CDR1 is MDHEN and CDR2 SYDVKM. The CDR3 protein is CASSLQGGSGAEAFF. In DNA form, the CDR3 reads TGTGCCAGCAGTTTACAGGGGGGCTCCGGGGCTGAAGCTTTCTTT. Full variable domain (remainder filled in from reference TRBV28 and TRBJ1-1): DVKVTQSSRYLVKRTGEKVFLECVQDMDHENMFWYRQDPGLGLRLIYFSYDVKMKEKGDIPEGYSVSREKKERFSLILESASTNQTSMYLCASSLQGGSGAEAFFGQGTRLTVV.

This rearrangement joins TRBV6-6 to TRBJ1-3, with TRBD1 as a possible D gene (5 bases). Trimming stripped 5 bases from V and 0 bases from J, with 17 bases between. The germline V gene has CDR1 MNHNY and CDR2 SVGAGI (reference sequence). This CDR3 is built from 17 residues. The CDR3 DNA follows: TGTGCCAGCAGTCGATTCTCAAGGGGCTACTCTGGAAACACCATATATTTT. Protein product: CASSRFSRGYSGNTIYF.

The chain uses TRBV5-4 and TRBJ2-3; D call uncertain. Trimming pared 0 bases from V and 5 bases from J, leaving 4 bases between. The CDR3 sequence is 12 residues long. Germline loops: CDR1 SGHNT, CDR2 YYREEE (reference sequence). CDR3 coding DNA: TGTGCCAGCAGCTTGGAGGGAGATACGCAGTATTTT. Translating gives CASSLEGDTQYF.

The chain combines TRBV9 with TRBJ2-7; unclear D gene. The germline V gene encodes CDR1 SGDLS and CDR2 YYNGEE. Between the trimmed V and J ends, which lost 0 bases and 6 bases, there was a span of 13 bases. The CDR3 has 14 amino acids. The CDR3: CASSVALASSEQYF. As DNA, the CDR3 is TGTGCCAGCAGCGTAGCTTTGGCATCCAGCGAGCAGTACTTC.

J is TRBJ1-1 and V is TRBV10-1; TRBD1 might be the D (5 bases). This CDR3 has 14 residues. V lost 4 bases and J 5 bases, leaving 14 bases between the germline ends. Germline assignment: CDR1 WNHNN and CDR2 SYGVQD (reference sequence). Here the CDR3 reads CASSGSGTGTEAFF. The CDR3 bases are TGCGCCAGCAGTGGGTCTGGGACGGGGACTGAAGCTTTCTTT.

This CDR3 is CASSHGTSAPGELFF. The CDR3 bases are TGCGCCAGCAGCCACGGGACTAGCGCCCCCGGGGAGCTGTTTTTT. The rearrangement links TRBV5-1 to TRBJ2-2; 10 bases match TRBD2. Germline V gene lookup returns CDR1 SGHRS and CDR2 YFSETQ. The CDR3 consists of 15 residues. V was pared by 4 bases and J by 6 bases, with 6 bases of the junction left unmatched.

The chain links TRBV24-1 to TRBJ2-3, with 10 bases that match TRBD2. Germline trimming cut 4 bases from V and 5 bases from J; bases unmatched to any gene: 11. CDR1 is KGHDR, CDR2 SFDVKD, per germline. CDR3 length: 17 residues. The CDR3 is CATSEHQGLAGVDTQYF. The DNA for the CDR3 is TGTGCCACCAGTGAGCACCAGGGGCTAGCGGGAGTAGATACGCAGTATTTT.

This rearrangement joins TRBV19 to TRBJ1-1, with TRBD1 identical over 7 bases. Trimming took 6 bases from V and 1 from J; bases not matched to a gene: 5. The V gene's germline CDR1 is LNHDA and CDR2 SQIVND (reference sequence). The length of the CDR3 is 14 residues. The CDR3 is CASSGQGGNTEAFF. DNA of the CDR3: TGTGCCAGTAGCGGTCAGGGGGGGAACACTGAAGCTTTCTTT. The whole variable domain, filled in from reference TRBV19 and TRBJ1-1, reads DGGITQSPKYLFRKEGQNVTLSCEQNLNHDAMYWYRQDPGQGLRLIYYSQIVNDFQKGDIAEGYSVSREKKESFPLTVTSAQKNPTAFYLCASSGQGGNTEAFFGQGTRLTVV.

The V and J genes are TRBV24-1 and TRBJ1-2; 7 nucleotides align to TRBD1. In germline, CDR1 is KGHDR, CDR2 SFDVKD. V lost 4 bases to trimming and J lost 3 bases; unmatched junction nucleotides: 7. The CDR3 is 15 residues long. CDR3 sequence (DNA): TGTGCCACCAGTGACCGCACAGGGGTTGACTATGGCTACACCTTC. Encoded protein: CATSDRTGVDYGYTF.

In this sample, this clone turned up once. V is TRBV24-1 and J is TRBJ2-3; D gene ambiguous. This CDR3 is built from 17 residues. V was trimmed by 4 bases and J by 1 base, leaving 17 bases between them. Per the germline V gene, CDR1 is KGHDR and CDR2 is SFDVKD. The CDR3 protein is CATSDSDPQAGTDTQYF. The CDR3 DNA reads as TGTGCCACCAGTGACTCCGACCCCCAGGCAGGCACAGATACGCAGTATTTT.

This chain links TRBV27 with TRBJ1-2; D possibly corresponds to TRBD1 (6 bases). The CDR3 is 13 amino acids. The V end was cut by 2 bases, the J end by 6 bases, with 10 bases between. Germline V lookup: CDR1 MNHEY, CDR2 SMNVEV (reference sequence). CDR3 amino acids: CASSLNGDNGYTF. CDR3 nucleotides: TGTGCCAGCAGTTTAAACGGGGACAATGGCTACACCTTC.

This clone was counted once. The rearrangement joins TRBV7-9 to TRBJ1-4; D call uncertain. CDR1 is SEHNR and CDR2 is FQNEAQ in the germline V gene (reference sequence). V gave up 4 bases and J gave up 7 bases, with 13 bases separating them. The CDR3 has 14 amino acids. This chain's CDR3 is CASSWTEWGEKLFF. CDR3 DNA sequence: TGTGCCAGCAGCTGGACCGAGTGGGGTGAAAAACTGTTTTTT.

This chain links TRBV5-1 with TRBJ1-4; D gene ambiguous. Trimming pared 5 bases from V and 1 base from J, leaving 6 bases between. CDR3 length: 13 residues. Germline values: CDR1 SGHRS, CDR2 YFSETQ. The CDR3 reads CASRRGTNEKLFF. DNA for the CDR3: TGCGCCAGCAGACGGGGAACTAATGAAAAACTGTTTTTT.

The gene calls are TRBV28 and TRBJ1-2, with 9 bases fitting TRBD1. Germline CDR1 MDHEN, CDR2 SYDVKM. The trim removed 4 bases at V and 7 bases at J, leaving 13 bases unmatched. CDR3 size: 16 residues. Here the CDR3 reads CASSSQKRQGVGGYTF. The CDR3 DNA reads TGTGCCAGCAGTTCTCAAAAGAGACAGGGGGTCGGTGGCTACACCTTC.

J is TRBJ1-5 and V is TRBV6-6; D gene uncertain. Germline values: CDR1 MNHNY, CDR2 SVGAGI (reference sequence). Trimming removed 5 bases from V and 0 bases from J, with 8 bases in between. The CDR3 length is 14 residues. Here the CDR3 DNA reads TGTGCCAGCAGTAACGGGGATAGCAATCAGCCCCAGCATTTT. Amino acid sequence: CASSNGDSNQPQHF.

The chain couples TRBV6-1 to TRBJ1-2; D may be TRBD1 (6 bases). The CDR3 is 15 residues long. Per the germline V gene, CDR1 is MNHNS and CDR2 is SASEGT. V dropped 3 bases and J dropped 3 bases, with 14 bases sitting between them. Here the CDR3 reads CASSDVARGYYGYTF. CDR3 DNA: TGTGCCAGCAGTGACGTGGCCAGGGGATACTATGGCTACACCTTC.

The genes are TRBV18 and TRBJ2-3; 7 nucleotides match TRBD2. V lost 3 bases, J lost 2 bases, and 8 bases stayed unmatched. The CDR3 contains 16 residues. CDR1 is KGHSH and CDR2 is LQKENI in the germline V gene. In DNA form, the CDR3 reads TGTGCCAGCTCACCCCTGACTAGCCTAGACACAGATACGCAGTATTTT. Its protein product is CASSPLTSLDTDTQYF.

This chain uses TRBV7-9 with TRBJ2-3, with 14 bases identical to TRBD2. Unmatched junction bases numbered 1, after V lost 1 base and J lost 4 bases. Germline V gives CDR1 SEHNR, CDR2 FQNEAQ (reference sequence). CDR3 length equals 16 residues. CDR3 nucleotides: TGTGCCAGCAGCTTAGGACTAGCGGGGGGGGCAGATACGCAGTATTTT. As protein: CASSLGLAGGADTQYF.

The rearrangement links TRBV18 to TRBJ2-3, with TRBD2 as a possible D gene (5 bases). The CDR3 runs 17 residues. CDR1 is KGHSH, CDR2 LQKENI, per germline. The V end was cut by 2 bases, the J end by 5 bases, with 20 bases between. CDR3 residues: CASSPSLGVGFGDTQYF. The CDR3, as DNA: TGTGCCAGCTCACCAAGTTTGGGAGTGGGGTTTGGAGATACGCAGTATTTT.

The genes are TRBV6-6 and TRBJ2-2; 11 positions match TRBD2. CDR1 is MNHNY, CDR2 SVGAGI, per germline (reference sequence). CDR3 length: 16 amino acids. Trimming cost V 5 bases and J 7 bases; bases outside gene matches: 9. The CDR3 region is CASSPTSGRGGGELFF. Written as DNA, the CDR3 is TGTGCCAGCAGTCCCACTAGCGGGAGAGGGGGCGGGGAGCTGTTTTTT.